Detailed here is one T cell receptor beta chain. No antigen is known for it. One base away there is no much larger clone; base qualities are not given. The data are from a study of vaccination and CD4 T cells after COVID-19 (dated by TCRdb to between 2021 and 2023). Notes on the research overall: Convalescent patients had a positive SARS-CoV-2 result on nasal swab PCR, and of these patients, several had mild disease and one had severe disease. The convalescent cohort included six males and four females, with two Hispanic individuals, seven Caucasians, two Asians and one multiracial person. Two doses of either the Pfizer-BioNTech BNT162b2 vaccine (n=8) or the Moderna mRNA-1273 vaccine (n=2) were administered to participants. Post-COVID blood samples were collected from convalescent patients a median of around 100 days after diagnosis, with a range of about 30 to 170 days. Post-vaccine blood samples were taken a median of roughly 75 days after the second vaccine dose, with a range of roughly 13 to 250 days. Culture stimuli were overlapping spike peptide pools from SARS-CoV-2 and from the common cold coronaviruses HCoV-NL63, HCoV-OC43 and HCoV-229E. In control cultures, a CEFX viral epitope pool was used as positive control, an HIV-1 Nef peptide pool was used as negative control, or no peptide was added. The spike-specific CD4+ TCR repertoire was compared before and after mRNA vaccination in ten to eleven COVID-19 convalescent patients and a few infection-naive healthy vaccine recipients.

V is reduced by 3 bases and J by 1 base, leaving a spacing of 18 bases between them. Inclusive of the bounding cysteine and phenylalanine, the CDR3 is 18 residues long. Only the CDR3 region is kept as DNA, spanning 54 bases read in frame from base 1. The germline V gene (reference sequence) provides CDR1 SEHNR and CDR2 FQNEAQ. The treatment or condition label for this specimen denotes: approximately nine-day PBMC culture with coronavirus spike peptide pools or control peptides (ViraFEST assay). To expand antigen-specific T cells with peptide pools and then pick out the expanded clonotypes through TCR sequencing, the study relied on the ViraFEST assay. Positive SARS-CoV-2 PCR tests in the convalescent patients dated from March to December 2020, before Alpha, Beta and Delta variants emerged in the United States. PBMCs were cultured at roughly 1.8 million per well in IMDM supplemented with about 5.5% human AB serum and around 10 IU/ml IL-2, with about 10 ug/ml peptide pools added. Half of the culture medium was replaced with fresh IL-2-containing medium on days 3 and 7. CD4+ T cells were isolated after roughly 9 days of culture through negative selection using the EasySep CD4+ T cell isolation kit. Ficoll-Paque Plus gradient centrifugation was used to isolate PBMCs from whole blood, and the isolated PBMCs were then either used fresh or cryopreserved at -140C. Culture conditions were generally each tested in triplicate wells.

General findings and caveats noted by the study authors: The median number of SARS-CoV-2-reactive clonotypes rose from fewer than 25 after infection to roughly 40 after vaccination, but the change was not significant. Nearly all vaccine-specific clones in convalescent patients (304 of 307) were mono-reactive for SARS-CoV-2 spike rather than cross-reactive with common cold coronaviruses. Only a relatively small number of convalescent patients were included in the study, and early timepoints following natural infection were not analyzed. In convalescent patients, a median approximately 90% of post-vaccine SARS-CoV-2-reactive clones were detected only after vaccination, suggesting vaccine-specific priming.

The method was PCR. TCR sequencing of DNA from cultured CD4+ T cells used the Oncomine TCR Beta short-read assay at the Johns Hopkins FTIC core. The QIAamp micro DNA kit was used to extract genomic DNA from the cultured CD4+ T cells. The Oncomine TCR Beta libraries from cultured CD4+ T cells were pooled using unique dual indexes and then sequenced on an Illumina iSeq 100. The source study handled its data this way. Non-productive sequences were removed, and CDR3s that did not start with C, did not end with F or W, or were shorter than 7 amino acids were discarded. The MANAFEST web application was used to identify antigen-specific clonotypes by comparing peptide-stimulated wells against reference wells and other culture wells. For a clone to be called positive, the clone needed an FDR below 0.05, an odds ratio above 5, and a productive frequency above 0.1% in at least two of three replicate wells. A clonotype was classed as cross-reactive if the clonotype showed significant expansion both in SARS-CoV-2 spike wells and in at least one common cold coronavirus spike condition. Similarity between CDR3 sequences was evaluated in R version 3.6.1 using Levenshtein distances (stringdist) and unrooted phylogenetic trees (ape). TCRdb reanalyzed the raw reads on its own, using fastp at Q25 for trimming and MiXCR for clone calling, and kept in-frame beta chains. Rows matching on CDR3 protein sequence are summarized as one entry with the most common DNA and genes. For this entry, the V and J calls and clone size follow TCRdb and not the study's own pipeline. The table for this sample lists around 10,000 distinct CDR3 sequences; approximately 69% of them were counted only once. The top ten clonotypes cover approximately 10% of the sample.

The sequence was obtained from a human donor who had recovered from COVID-19. The specimen sequenced was CD4+ T cells from blood, cultured in vitro. In this chain, TRBV7-9 is recombined with TRBJ2-2, with the D gene uncertain. The bases are TGTGCCAGCAGCTTCGAAAGACGTGGAAGGCGGAACACCGGGGAGCTGTTTTTT. The translation is CASSFERRGRRNTGELFF.